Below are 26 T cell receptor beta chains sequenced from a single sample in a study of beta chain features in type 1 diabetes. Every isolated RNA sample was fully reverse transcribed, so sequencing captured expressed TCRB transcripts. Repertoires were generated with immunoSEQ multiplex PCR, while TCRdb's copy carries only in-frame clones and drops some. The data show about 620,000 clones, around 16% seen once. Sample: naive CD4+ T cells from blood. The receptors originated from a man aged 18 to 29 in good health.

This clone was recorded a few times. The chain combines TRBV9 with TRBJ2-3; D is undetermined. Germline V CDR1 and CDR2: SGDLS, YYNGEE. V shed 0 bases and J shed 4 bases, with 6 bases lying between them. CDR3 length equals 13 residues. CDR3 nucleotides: TGTGCCAGCAGCGTAGGAAGTTCAGATACGCAGTATTTT. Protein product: CASSVGSSDTQYF.

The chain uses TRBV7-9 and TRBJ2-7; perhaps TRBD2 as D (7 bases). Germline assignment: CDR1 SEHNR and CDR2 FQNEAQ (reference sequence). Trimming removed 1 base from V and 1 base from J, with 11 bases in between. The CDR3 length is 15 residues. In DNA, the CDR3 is TGTGCCAGCAGCTTAGAGGGGGGGAAGTCCTACGAGCAGTACTTC. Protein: CASSLEGGKSYEQYF.

The CDR3 loop is CASRRPDGNTEAFF. In nucleotides, the CDR3 is TGTGCCAGCAGGCGGCCCGACGGGAACACTGAAGCTTTCTTT. The J gene is TRBJ1-1, the V gene TRBV5-4; D not resolved. Germline V gene sequence: CDR1 SGHNT, CDR2 YYREEE (reference sequence). V gave up 5 bases and J gave up 1 base, with 12 bases separating them. The length of the CDR3 is 14 residues.

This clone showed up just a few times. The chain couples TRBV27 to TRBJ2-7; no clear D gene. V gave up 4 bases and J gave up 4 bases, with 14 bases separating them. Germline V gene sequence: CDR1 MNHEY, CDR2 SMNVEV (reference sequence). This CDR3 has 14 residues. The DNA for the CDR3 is TGTGCCAGCAGTTGGTCACGGCAACAGTACGAGCAGTACTTC. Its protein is CASSWSRQQYEQYF.

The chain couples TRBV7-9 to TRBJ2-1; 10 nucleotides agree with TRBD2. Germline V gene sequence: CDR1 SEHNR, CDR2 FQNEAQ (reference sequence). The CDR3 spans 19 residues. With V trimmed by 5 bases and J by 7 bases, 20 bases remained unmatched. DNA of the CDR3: TGTGCCAGCAGCAAAGGGGTTGTGACTAGCGGGTCCAGGGGGAATGAGCAGTTCTTC. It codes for CASSKGVVTSGSRGNEQFF. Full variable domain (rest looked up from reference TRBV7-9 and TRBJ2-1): DTGVSQNPRHKITKRGQNVTFRCDPISEHNRLYWYRQTLGQGPEFLTYFQNEAQLEKSRLLSDRFSAERPKGSFSTLEIQRTEQGDSAMYLCASSKGVVTSGSRGNEQFFGPGTRLTVL.

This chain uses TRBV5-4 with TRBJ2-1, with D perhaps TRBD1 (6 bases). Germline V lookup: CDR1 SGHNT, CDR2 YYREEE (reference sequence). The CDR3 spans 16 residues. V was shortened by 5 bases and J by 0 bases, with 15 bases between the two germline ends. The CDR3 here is CASSLSRGSSYNEQFF. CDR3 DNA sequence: TGTGCCAGCAGTCTGAGTAGGGGGAGCTCCTACAATGAGCAGTTCTTC.

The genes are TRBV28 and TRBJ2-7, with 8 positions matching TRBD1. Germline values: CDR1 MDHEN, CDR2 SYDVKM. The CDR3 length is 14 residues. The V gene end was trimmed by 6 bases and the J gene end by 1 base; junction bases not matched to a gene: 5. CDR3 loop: CASRSGGASYEQYF. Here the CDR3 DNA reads TGTGCCAGCAGGTCAGGGGGCGCGTCCTACGAGCAGTACTTC.

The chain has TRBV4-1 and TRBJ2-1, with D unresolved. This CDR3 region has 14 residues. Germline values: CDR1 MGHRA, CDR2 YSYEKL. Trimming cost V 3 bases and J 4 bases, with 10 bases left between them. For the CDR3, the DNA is TGCGCCAGCAGCCATGGCGTGCCGTACAATGAGCAGTTCTTC. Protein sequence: CASSHGVPYNEQFF.

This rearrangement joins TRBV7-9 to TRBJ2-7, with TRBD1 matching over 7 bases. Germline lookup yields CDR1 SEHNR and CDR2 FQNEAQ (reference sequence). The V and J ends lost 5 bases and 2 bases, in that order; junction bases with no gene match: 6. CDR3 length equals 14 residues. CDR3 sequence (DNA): TGTGCCAGCAGCCCATGGGACAGCCCCTACGAGCAGTACTTC. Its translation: CASSPWDSPYEQYF.

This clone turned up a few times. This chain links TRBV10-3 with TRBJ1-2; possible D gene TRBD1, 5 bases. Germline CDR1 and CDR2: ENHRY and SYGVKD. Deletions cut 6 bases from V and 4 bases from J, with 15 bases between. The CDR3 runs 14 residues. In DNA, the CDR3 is TGTGCCATCAGCGTGGACAACAAGTCCTATGGCTACACCTTC. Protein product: CAISVDNKSYGYTF.

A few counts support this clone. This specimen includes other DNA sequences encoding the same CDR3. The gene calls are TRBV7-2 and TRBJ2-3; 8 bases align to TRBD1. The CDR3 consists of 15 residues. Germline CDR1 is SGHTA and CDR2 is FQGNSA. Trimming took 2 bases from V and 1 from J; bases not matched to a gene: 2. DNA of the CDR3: TGTGCCAGCAGCTTAAGACAGGGGCGCACAGATACGCAGTATTTT. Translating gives CASSLRQGRTDTQYF. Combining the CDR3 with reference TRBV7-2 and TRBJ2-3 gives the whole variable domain GAGVSQSPSNKVTEKGKDVELRCDPISGHTALYWYRQSLGQGLEFLIYFQGNSAPDKSGLPSDRFSAERTGGSVSTLTIQRTQQEDSAVYLCASSLRQGRTDTQYFGPGTRLTVL.

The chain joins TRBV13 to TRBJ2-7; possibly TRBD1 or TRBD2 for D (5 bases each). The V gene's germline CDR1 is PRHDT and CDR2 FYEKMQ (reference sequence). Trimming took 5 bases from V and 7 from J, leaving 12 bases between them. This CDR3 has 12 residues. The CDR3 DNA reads TGTGCCAGCAGCGTCGGCGAGGGGGAGCAGTACTTC. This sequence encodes CASSVGEGEQYF.

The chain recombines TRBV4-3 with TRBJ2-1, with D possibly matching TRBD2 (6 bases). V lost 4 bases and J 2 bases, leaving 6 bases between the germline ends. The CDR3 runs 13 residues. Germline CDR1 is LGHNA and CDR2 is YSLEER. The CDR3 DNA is TGCGCCAGCAGCCGGACTACCTACAATGAGCAGTTCTTC. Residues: CASSRTTYNEQFF.

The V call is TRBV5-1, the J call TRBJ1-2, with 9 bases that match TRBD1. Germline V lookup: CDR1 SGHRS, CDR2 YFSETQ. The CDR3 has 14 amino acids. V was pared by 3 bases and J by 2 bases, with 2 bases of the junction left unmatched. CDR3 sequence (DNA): TGCGCCAGCAGCTGGGGACAGGGAAACTATGGCTACACCTTC. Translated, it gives CASSWGQGNYGYTF.

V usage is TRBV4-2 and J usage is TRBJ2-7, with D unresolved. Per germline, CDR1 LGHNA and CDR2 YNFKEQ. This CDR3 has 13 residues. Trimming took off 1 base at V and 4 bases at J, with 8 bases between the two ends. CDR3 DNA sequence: TGTGCCAGCAGCCAAGCATTCCAATACGAGCAGTACTTC. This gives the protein CASSQAFQYEQYF.

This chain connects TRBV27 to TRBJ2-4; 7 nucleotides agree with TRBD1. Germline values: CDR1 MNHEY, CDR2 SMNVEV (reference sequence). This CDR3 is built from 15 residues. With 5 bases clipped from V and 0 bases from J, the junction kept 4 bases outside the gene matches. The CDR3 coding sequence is TGTGCCAGCAGTATACAGGGGCTAGCCAAAAACATTCAGTACTTC. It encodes CASSIQGLAKNIQYF.

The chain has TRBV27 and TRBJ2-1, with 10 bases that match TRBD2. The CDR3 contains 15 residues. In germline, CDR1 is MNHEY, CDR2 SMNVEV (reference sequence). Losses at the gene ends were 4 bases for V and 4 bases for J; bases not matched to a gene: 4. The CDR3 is CASSSGLANYNEQFF. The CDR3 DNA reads TGTGCCAGCAGTTCGGGACTAGCGAATTACAATGAGCAGTTCTTC.

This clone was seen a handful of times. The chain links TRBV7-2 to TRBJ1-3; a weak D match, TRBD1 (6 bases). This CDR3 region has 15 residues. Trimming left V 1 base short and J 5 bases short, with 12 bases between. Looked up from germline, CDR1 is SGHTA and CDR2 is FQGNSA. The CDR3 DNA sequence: TGTGCCAGCAGCTTAGACCTAGGACAGAGAAACACCATATATTTT. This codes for CASSLDLGQRNTIYF.

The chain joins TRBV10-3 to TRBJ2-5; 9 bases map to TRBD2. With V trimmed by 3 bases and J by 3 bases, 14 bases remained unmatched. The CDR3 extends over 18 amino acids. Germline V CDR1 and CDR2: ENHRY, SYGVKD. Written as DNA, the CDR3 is TGTGCCATCAGTGATTCCCGGCTAGCGGGGTCGTTCGAAGAGACCCAGTACTTC. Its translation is CAISDSRLAGSFEETQYF.

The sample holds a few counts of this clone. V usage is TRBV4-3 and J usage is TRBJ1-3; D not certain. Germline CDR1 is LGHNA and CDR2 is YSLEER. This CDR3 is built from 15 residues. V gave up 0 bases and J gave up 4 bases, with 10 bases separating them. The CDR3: CASSQDLGWGNTIYF. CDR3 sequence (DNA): TGCGCCAGCAGCCAAGATCTTGGTTGGGGAAACACCATATATTTT.

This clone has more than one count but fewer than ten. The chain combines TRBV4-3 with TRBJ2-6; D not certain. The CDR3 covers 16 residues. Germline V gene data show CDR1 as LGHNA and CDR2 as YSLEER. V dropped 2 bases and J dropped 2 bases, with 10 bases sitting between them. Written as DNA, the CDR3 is TGCGCCAGCAGCCAAAGACCAAGTCCTGGGGCCAACGTCCTGACTTTC. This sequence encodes CASSQRPSPGANVLTF.

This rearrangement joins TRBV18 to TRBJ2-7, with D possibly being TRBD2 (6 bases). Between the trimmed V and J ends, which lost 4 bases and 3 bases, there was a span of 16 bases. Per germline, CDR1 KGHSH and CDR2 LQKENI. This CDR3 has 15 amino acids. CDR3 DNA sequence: TGTGCCAGCTCACTGGGACTCGAAAACGTCTACGAGCAGTACTTC. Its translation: CASSLGLENVYEQYF.

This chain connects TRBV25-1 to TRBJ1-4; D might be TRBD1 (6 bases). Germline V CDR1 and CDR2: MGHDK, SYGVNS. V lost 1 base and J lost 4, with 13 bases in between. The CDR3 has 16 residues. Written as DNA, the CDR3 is TGTGCCAGCAGTGAATTAGGAGGGGGAGATAATGAAAAACTGTTTTTT. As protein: CASSELGGGDNEKLFF. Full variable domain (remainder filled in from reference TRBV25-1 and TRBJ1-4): EADIYQTPRYLVIGTGKKITLECSQTMGHDKMYWYQQDPGMELHLIHYSYGVNSTEKGDLSSESTVSRIRTEHFPLTLESARPSHTSQYLCASSELGGGDNEKLFFGSGTQLSVL.

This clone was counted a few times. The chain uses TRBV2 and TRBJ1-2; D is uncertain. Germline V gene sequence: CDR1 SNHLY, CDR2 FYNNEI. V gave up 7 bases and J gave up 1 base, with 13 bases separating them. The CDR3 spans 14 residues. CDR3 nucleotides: TGTGCCAGCATGTCGGGCAGTCTTAACTATGGCTACACCTTC. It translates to CASMSGSLNYGYTF.

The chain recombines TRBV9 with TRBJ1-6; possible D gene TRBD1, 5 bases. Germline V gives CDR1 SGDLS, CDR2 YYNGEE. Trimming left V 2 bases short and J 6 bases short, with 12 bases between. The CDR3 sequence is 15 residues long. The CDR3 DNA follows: TGTGCCAGCAGCGTCTCAGGGTGGGGTAATTCACCCCTCCACTTT. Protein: CASSVSGWGNSPLHF.

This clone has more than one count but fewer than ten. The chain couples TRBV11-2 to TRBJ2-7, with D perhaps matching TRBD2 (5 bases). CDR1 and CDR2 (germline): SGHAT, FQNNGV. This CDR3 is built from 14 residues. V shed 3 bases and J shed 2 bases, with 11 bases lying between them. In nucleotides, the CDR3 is TGTGCCAGCAGCTTCGAGAGGGTGGCCTACGAGCAGTACTTC. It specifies CASSFERVAYEQYF.